This TCR beta chain is drawn from a study of blood T cell repertoires in COVID-19. Original analysis: The assay estimated nucleated cells by amplifying reference gene primers. Generated by immunoSEQ multiplex PCR, the TCRdb table keeps only in-frame clones and is missing some. V, J and clone size are those of that table, while D and trimming were read from the DNA. The repertoire holds a few hundred thousand clones, nearly 85% seen once, with 1.3% in the top ten. The sequenced sample was peripheral blood. This receptor was obtained from a woman younger than 45 with COVID-19, enrolled during active disease.

The CDR3 protein is CASSLVGGTGNTIYF. CDR3 sequence (DNA): TGTGCCAGCAGCTTAGTGGGGGGTACTGGAAACACCATATATTTT. The rearrangement links TRBV11-2 to TRBJ1-3, with D possibly matching TRBD1 (5 bases). The CDR3 totals 15 residues. Trimming stripped 1 base from V and 2 bases from J, with 9 bases between. Germline-derived CDR1 and CDR2 are SGHAT and FQNNGV.